This TCR beta chain was profiled in a study of monozygotic twins with inflammatory bowel disease. The study, taken as a whole, reports: Versus healthy twins, IBD patients showed fewer clonotypes shared with others, especially with disease activity.

Points on this clonotype: The antigen is not known.

The CDR3 loop spans 15 amino acids. Germline lookup yields CDR1 SGHNT and CDR2 YYREEE (reference sequence). TCRdb derives one entry per CDR3 protein from the 5' RACE reads, leaving out DNA. The listing contains about 210,000 distinct CDR3 sequences. The TCR was taken from a human donor with ulcerative colitis or Crohn's disease, or a healthy co-twin of an affected twin (not recorded which). The sequencing input was blood. The chain is built from TRBV5-4 and TRBJ2-5; TCRdb calls TRBD2, which cannot be checked without DNA. This CDR3 is CASSPTGLIKETQYF.